The 21 T cell receptor beta chains listed next were all sequenced from one sample in a study of blood T cell repertoires in COVID-19. Generated by immunoSEQ multiplex PCR, the TCRdb table keeps only in-frame clones and is missing some. The table has hundreds of thousands of clones, about 90% seen once. Specimen: peripheral blood. The receptors originated from a woman aged 25 to 39 with COVID-19, enrolled during active disease.

The gene calls are TRBV18 and TRBJ1-2, with TRBD1 matching over 7 bases. CDR1 and CDR2 from the germline V gene are KGHSH and LQKENI. This CDR3 comprises 14 residues. V shed 9 bases, J shed 7 bases, and the junction held 14 bases outside the gene matches. CDR3 in amino acids: CASQLGTGERGYTF. The CDR3 bases are TGTGCCAGTCAACTAGGCACAGGGGAGCGTGGCTACACCTTC.

This chain joins TRBV19 and TRBJ1-1, with a possible D match to TRBD1 (6 bases). The CDR3 consists of 13 residues. Deletions cut 5 bases from V and 8 bases from J, with 15 bases between. Germline CDR1 reads LNHDA; CDR2 reads SQIVND (reference sequence). The CDR3 DNA reads TGTGCCAGTAGTGCGCGGAAGCAGGGGGAAGCTTTCTTT. Protein sequence: CASSARKQGEAFF.

The chain employs TRBV11-2 and TRBJ2-7, with 10 positions matching TRBD2. From germline, CDR1 is SGHAT and CDR2 FQNNGV. Germline trimming cut 5 bases from V and 0 bases from J; bases unmatched to any gene: 1. This CDR3 has 14 residues. In DNA form, the CDR3 reads TGTGCCAGCAGCCGACTAGCGGGCTCCTACGAGCAGTACTTC. Residues: CASSRLAGSYEQYF. Filled out from reference TRBV11-2 and TRBJ2-7, the complete variable domain reads EAGVAQSPRYKIIEKRQSVAFWCNPISGHATLYWYQQILGQGPKLLIQFQNNGVVDDSQLPKDRFSAERLKGVDSTLKIQPAKLEDSAVYLCASSRLAGSYEQYFGPGTRLTVT.

The chain couples TRBV3-1 (or the pseudogene TRBV3-2) to TRBJ1-4; possible D gene TRBD1, 5 bases. Germline lookup yields CDR1 LGHDT and CDR2 YNNKEL (reference sequence). CDR3 length: 14 residues. V was shortened by 0 bases and J by 8 bases, with 10 bases between the two germline ends. As DNA, the CDR3 is TGTGCCAGCAGCCAAGATCCAGGGTCCGAAAAACTGTTTTTT. This sequence encodes CASSQDPGSEKLFF.

In this sample, this clone turned up once. The chain is built from TRBV29-1 and TRBJ1-6; unclear D gene. Germline CDR1 is SQVTM and CDR2 is ANQGSEA. V lost 3 bases to trimming and J lost 7 bases, with 10 bases between them. This CDR3 is built from 13 residues. The CDR3 region has the DNA TGCAGCGTTGAGCGGCAGATCAATTCACCCCTCCACTTT. Translation gives CSVERQINSPLHF.

This rearrangement joins TRBV6-5 to TRBJ2-7; 7 bases are a match to TRBD1. The germline CDR1 and CDR2 sequences are MNHEY and SVGAGI. V lost 7 bases to trimming and J lost 5 bases; unmatched junction nucleotides: 11. The CDR3 totals 14 residues. The CDR3 sequence: CASNQDRVRNEQYF. As DNA, the CDR3 is TGTGCCAGCAACCAAGACAGGGTGAGGAACGAGCAGTACTTC.

The chain carries TRBV19 and TRBJ1-2, with D possibly matching TRBD1 (6 bases). The V end was cut by 5 bases, the J end by 6 bases, with 13 bases between. The germline CDR1 and CDR2 sequences are LNHDA and SQIVND (reference sequence). This CDR3 has 13 residues. CDR3 residues: CASSARGSDGYTF. The CDR3 DNA sequence: TGTGCCAGTAGTGCCAGGGGTAGCGATGGCTACACCTTC. Full variable domain (remainder filled in from reference TRBV19 and TRBJ1-2): DGGITQSPKYLFRKEGQNVTLSCEQNLNHDAMYWYRQDPGQGLRLIYYSQIVNDFQKGDIAEGYSVSREKKESFPLTVTSAQKNPTAFYLCASSARGSDGYTFGSGTRLTVV.

The chain is built from TRBV11-2 and TRBJ1-1; tentative D call: TRBD1 (6 bases). Germline loops: CDR1 SGHAT, CDR2 FQNNGV. The CDR3 has 13 amino acids. V was pared by 7 bases and J by 4 bases, with 13 bases between. The CDR3 is CASKPTGPTEAFF. As DNA, the CDR3 is TGTGCCAGCAAACCCACAGGGCCCACTGAAGCTTTCTTT.

The V gene is TRBV6-1, the J gene TRBJ1-4; D is possibly TRBD1 (6 bases). CDR3 length equals 13 residues. Germline V gene sequence: CDR1 MNHNS, CDR2 SASEGT. Trimming shortened V by 7 bases and J by 8 bases, and 14 bases separated the two germline ends. CDR3 bases: TGTGCCAGCACCGGGGGGCAGGCGGAAAAACTGTTTTTT. Protein sequence: CASTGGQAEKLFF.

The V and J genes are TRBV19 and TRBJ2-7, with D perhaps matching TRBD1 (5 bases). The CDR3 loop spans 14 amino acids. Germline loops: CDR1 LNHDA, CDR2 SQIVND (reference sequence). V gave up 3 bases and J gave up 3 bases, with 12 bases separating them. The CDR3 region has the DNA TGTGCCAGTAGTATTGGGGTTAGGGGCTACGAGCAGTACTTC. This translates into CASSIGVRGYEQYF.

V and J are TRBV24-1 and TRBJ2-1; 7 bases line up with TRBD2. CDR3 size: 14 residues. The V segment lost 5 bases and the J segment 6 bases; nucleotides outside the gene matches: 6. From germline, CDR1 is KGHDR and CDR2 SFDVKD. In nucleotides, the CDR3 is TGTGCCACCAGTGGCCCGGGGAGGGCCAATGAGCAGTTCTTC. This encodes CATSGPGRANEQFF.

This sequence joins TRBV5-6 and TRBJ1-4; TRBD1 agrees at 7 bases. The V segment lost 4 bases and the J segment 4 bases; nucleotides outside the gene matches: 1. CDR1 is SGHDT and CDR2 is YYEEEE in the germline V gene. CDR3 length equals 13 residues. The CDR3 DNA sequence: TGTGCCAGCAGCCGGGACAGTAATGAAAAACTGTTTTTT. This translates into CASSRDSNEKLFF.

This clone was observed once. The DNA for the CDR3 is TGTGCCAGCAGCTCCCTGGGGACAGGGTCATTGAGCGAGCAGTACTTC. It translates to CASSSLGTGSLSEQYF. The chain has TRBV5-6 and TRBJ2-7; TRBD1 agrees at 9 bases. Germline V CDR1 and CDR2: SGHDT, YYEEEE. J was trimmed by 6 bases and V by 3 bases; bases with no gene match: 13. CDR3 size: 16 residues.

The chain uses TRBV4-2 and TRBJ2-6; 7 bases match TRBD1. This CDR3 spans 19 amino acids. The trim removed 0 bases at V and 0 bases at J, leaving 8 bases unmatched. Germline V gene sequence: CDR1 LGHNA, CDR2 YNFKEQ. The CDR3 DNA reads TGTGCCAGCAGCCAAGAAGGGACAGACTTATACTCTGGGGCCAACGTCCTGACTTTC. Protein: CASSQEGTDLYSGANVLTF.

V gene TRBV29-1 combines with J gene TRBJ1-2; D call uncertain. The CDR3 consists of 15 residues. Trimming removed 1 base at V and 1 base at J, with 13 bases between. Germline V gene data show CDR1 as SQVTM and CDR2 as ANQGSEA. The CDR3 nucleotides read TGCAGCGTTGAAGGGTATGCGGGTCTTAACTATGGCTACACCTTC. Its protein product is CSVEGYAGLNYGYTF. Based on the CDR3 plus reference TRBV29-1 and TRBJ1-2, the full variable domain is SAVISQKPSRDICQRGTSLTIQCQVDSQVTMMFWYRQQPGQSLTLIATANQGSEATYESGFVIDKFPISRPNLTFSTLTVSNMSPEDSSIYLCSVEGYAGLNYGYTFGSGTRLTVV.

The J gene is TRBJ2-7, the V gene TRBV5-1; D gene ambiguous. This CDR3 is built from 12 residues. Germline loops: CDR1 SGHRS, CDR2 YFSETQ. The germline V and J ends were trimmed by 2 bases and 7 bases, with 10 bases remaining between them. The CDR3 DNA sequence: TGCGCCAGCAGCTTCCCCGAGGAAGAGCAGTACTTC. Its protein product is CASSFPEEEQYF.

The rearrangement joins TRBV28 to TRBJ2-6; no definite D call. The V end was cut by 3 bases, the J end by 17 bases, with 14 bases between. CDR1 is MDHEN and CDR2 is SYDVKM in the germline V gene. The CDR3 length is 12 residues. The CDR3 protein is CASSFARNPLTF. The DNA for the CDR3 is TGTGCCAGCAGTTTTGCCAGGAACCCCTTGACTTTC.

This CDR3 is CATRGGFRKNTIYF. CDR3 in DNA: TGTGCCACCCGGGGTGGATTCCGGAAAAACACCATATATTTT. The rearrangement links TRBV28 to TRBJ1-3; D is uncertain. Trimming took 10 bases from V and 6 from J, leaving 19 bases between them. Germline V gene data show CDR1 as MDHEN and CDR2 as SYDVKM. The CDR3 spans 14 residues. The whole variable domain, filled in from reference TRBV28 and TRBJ1-3, reads DVKVTQSSRYLVKRTGEKVFLECVQDMDHENMFWYRQDPGLGLRLIYFSYDVKMKEKGDIPEGYSVSREKKERFSLILESASTNQTSMYLCATRGGFRKNTIYFGEGSWLTVV.

The chain uses TRBV19 and TRBJ1-1, with a tentative D call TRBD1 (5 bases). CDR3 length: 14 residues. V lost 4 bases and J 4 bases, leaving 13 bases between the germline ends. CDR1 is LNHDA and CDR2 is SQIVND in the germline V gene (reference sequence). In nucleotides, the CDR3 is TGTGCCAGTAGTAAGGCCGGGCAGGGCACTGAAGCTTTCTTT. Its translation: CASSKAGQGTEAFF.

This chain links TRBV4-2 with TRBJ2-3; 10 nucleotides line up with TRBD2. The CDR3 is made up of 17 amino acids. Germline V gene lookup returns CDR1 LGHNA and CDR2 YNFKEQ. V dropped 0 bases and J dropped 9; count of bases not matched to a gene: 12. DNA of the CDR3: TGTGCCAGCAGCCAAGATCTAAAGCGGGGGGGCCCCGGAACGCAGTATTTT. Its protein product is CASSQDLKRGGPGTQYF.

This clone was seen only a few times. V usage is TRBV27 and J usage is TRBJ2-1; D gene unclear. The CDR3 is 14 amino acids. CDR1 and CDR2 from the germline V gene are MNHEY and SMNVEV (reference sequence). V dropped 2 bases and J dropped 4 bases, with 9 bases sitting between them. The DNA for the CDR3 is TGTGCCAGCAGTTTAGACTCTGGATACAATGAGCAGTTCTTC. It yields the protein CASSLDSGYNEQFF.